This T cell receptor beta chain was documented in a study of blood T cell repertoires in COVID-19. The CDR3 spans 14 residues. Germline V lookup: CDR1 MNHEY, CDR2 SVGAGI. V shed 6 bases and J 4 bases; nucleotides not matched to a gene: 3. The protocol was immunoSEQ multiplex PCR, while the TCRdb copy is restricted to in-frame clones and leaves out a portion. The sample records 95,000 to 110,000 clones, 80% to 90% being singletons. The gene calls are TRBV6-5 and TRBJ1-3; 10 bases map to TRBD1. Material for sequencing was peripheral blood. The receptor was derived from a woman aged 55-69 years with acute or convalescent COVID-19. The CDR3 protein is CASRGQGQGNTIYF. CDR3 in DNA: TGTGCCAGCAGGGGACAGGGGCAAGGAAACACCATATATTTT.